This T cell receptor (beta chain) derives from a study of shared clonotypes between healthy human individuals. Only in-frame clones appear in the TCRdb table, and some are missing; sequencing was by immunoSEQ multiplex PCR. The table has 1,100,000 or so clones, about 80% seen once. V lost 4 bases and J 2 bases, leaving 11 bases between the germline ends. This CDR3 has 14 residues. Germline V gene data show CDR1 as MDHEN and CDR2 as SYDVKM. Sequencing input: memory CD4+ T cells from PBMCs. Subset defined: CD45RA-negative fraction. This rearrangement joins TRBV28 to TRBJ1-1; tentative D call: TRBD1 (5 bases). The source of this sequence is a young man in good health. Some clones in this sample may be carry-over from other donors' samples. The CDR3 loop reads CASSSGGSNTEAFF. In nucleotides, the CDR3 is TGTGCCAGCAGTTCGGGGGGAAGCAACACTGAAGCTTTCTTT.